This T cell receptor (beta chain) was observed in a study of cytomegalovirus exposure and HLA in healthy donors. Researchers ran the PCR with 60 Vbeta and 13 Jbeta primers. The method was immunoSEQ multiplex PCR; TCRdb's version includes in-frame clones alone and lacks a portion of them. The data contain 80,000 to 95,000 clones, 70% to 80% of them singletons. Study results and limitations: Researchers catalogued 164 TCR beta chains as cytomegalovirus-associated. In a later analysis, at a false discovery rate of 0.05, 15,000 to 20,000 TCR beta sequences were associated with HLA alleles.

As concerns this clone: Antigen specificity is unknown.

The CDR3 runs to 15 residues. Germline V CDR1 and CDR2: KGHSH, LQKENI. Trimming took 6 bases from V and 0 from J, leaving 13 bases between them. J is TRBJ2-3 and V is TRBV18; D perhaps matches TRBD2 (5 bases). This TCR derives from a woman between 40 and 50 years old in good health and CMV-seropositive. Source material: PBMCs. The chain's CDR3 is CASSPSGGSTDTQYF. In DNA, the CDR3 is TGTGCCAGCTCTCCAAGCGGAGGTAGCACAGATACGCAGTATTTT.